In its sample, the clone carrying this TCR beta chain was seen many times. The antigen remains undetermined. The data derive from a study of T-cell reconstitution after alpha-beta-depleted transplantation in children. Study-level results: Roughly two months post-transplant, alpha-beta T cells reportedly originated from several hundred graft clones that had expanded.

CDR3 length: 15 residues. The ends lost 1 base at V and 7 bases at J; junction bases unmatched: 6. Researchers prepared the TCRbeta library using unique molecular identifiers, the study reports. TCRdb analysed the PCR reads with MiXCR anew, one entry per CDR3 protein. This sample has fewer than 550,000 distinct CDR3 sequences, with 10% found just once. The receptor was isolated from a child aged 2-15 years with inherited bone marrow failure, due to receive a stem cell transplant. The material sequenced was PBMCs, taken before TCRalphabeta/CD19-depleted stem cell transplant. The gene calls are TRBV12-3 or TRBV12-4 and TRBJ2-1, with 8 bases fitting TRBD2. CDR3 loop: CASSLVTGGGNEQFF. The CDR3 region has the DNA TGTGCCAGCAGTTTAGTAACGGGAGGGGGAAATGAGCAGTTCTTC.